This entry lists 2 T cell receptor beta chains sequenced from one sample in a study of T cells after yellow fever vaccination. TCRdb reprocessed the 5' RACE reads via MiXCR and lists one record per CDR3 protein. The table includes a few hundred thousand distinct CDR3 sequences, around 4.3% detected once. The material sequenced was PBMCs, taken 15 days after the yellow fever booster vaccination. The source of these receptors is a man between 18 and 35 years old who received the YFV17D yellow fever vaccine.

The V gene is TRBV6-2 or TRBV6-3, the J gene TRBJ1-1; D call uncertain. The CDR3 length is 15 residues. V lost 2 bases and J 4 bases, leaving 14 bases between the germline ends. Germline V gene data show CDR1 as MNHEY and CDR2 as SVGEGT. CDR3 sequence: CASSYQQFLPTEAFF. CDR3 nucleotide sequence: TGTGCCAGCAGTTACCAACAGTTTTTGCCCACTGAAGCTTTCTTT.

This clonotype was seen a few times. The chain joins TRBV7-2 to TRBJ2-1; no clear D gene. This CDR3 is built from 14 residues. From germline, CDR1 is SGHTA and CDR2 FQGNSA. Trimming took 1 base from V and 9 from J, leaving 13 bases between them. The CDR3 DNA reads TGTGCCAGCAGCTTAGGTAACGGAAGAGGTGAGCAGTTCTTC. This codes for CASSLGNGRGEQFF.